Listed below are T cell receptor beta chains from one sample, sequenced in a study of CXCR3-negative and CXCR3-positive naive CD8 T cells. TCRdb derives one entry per CDR3 protein from the 5' RACE reads, leaving out DNA. This sample's table reports about 86,000 distinct CDR3 sequences. What was sequenced was naive CXCR3+ CD8+ T cells from blood. The receptors derive from a human donor in good health. Some clones in this sample may be carry-over from other donors' samples. Each CDR3 is given with its conserved first and last residue.

CDR3	V	J
CASSLGTEADYEQYF	TRBV5-1	TRBJ2-7
CASSYSEGVVAFF	TRBV6-2/TRBV6-3	TRBJ1-1
CASSPPGLAYEQYF	TRBV28	TRBJ2-7
CASSLGGIGDTQYF	TRBV28	TRBJ2-3
CASSLQDSPEEFF	TRBV27	TRBJ2-1
CATSRFSGADEQFF	TRBV12-3/TRBV12-4	TRBJ2-1
CASSLGPTGFEAFF	TRBV27	TRBJ1-1
CASSLERGQGTEAFF	TRBV5-1	TRBJ1-1
CASTHGEGRRPLHF	TRBV12-3/TRBV12-4	TRBJ1-6
CSARDAVGSYNSPLHF	TRBV20-1	TRBJ1-6
CASSAMGETQYF	TRBV5-6	TRBJ2-5
CASSSGGADTQYF	TRBV7-6	TRBJ2-3
CASSLSTNEQYF	TRBV7-9	TRBJ2-7
CAHQTAYREETQYF	TRBV28	TRBJ2-5
CASSRDIYEQYF	TRBV6-2/TRBV6-3	TRBJ2-7
CASSLPIAGGSTDTQYF	TRBV7-8	TRBJ2-3
CASSDGGYNEQFF	TRBV11-2	TRBJ2-1
CASSQDEGAVSSYGYTF	TRBV4-1	TRBJ1-2
CASSQTGFYGYTF	TRBV28	TRBJ1-2
CASSSYAFEAFF	TRBV28	TRBJ1-1
CASSYSRGAVGEAFF	TRBV6-2/TRBV6-3	TRBJ1-1
CASSLVEDEQFF	TRBV5-1	TRBJ2-1
CASSLDPGANQPQHF	TRBV28	TRBJ1-5
CASSTRTSGGGTTGELFF	TRBV11-3	TRBJ2-2
CAVQGFTGELFF	TRBV12-3/TRBV12-4	TRBJ2-2
CSVLEGAADTQYF	TRBV29-1	TRBJ2-3
CASSGTGLDTQYF	TRBV6-4	TRBJ2-3
CASSRRTGGRNEQFF	TRBV4-3	TRBJ2-1
CASSEGTDYNEQFF	TRBV9	TRBJ2-1
CASSETSGGGTDTQYF	TRBV6-1	TRBJ2-3
CSVEGTGTEYNEQFF	TRBV29-1	TRBJ2-1
CASRLAGTTGELFF	TRBV27	TRBJ2-2
CAVKWSGEGGEQFF	TRBV27	TRBJ2-1
CASSQSPSGSHTGELFF	TRBV28	TRBJ2-2
CSVELGTDTQYF	TRBV29-1	TRBJ2-3
CASTVGLTEAFF	TRBV12-3/TRBV12-4	TRBJ1-1
CASSEGQGGRSPLHF	TRBV19	TRBJ1-6